The clone carrying this TCR beta chain occurred a few times. The antigen remains unidentified. These data come from a study of blood T cells in healthy people across ages. Primers used in a second PCR of roughly 6 to 11 cycles were a sample-barcoded 5' primer and a J-beta primer mix. With 12 random nucleotides, a template-switch adaptor tagged each individual cDNA molecule. One entry per CDR3 protein, called by TCRdb with MiXCR from the 5' RACE reads. This table holds more than 1,400,000 distinct CDR3 sequences, approximately 42% found once. Study-wide results and caveats: Among long-lived donors, naive CD4+ cells were more numerous and diversity higher than in aged donors. Naive T cell percentage showed a strong correlation with TCR beta diversity. Those diversity estimates obtained from one million T cells were thought to be underestimates.

The CDR3 spans 16 residues. The germline CDR1 and CDR2 sequences are SGHRS and YFSETQ. The J segment lost 1 base and the V segment lost 4 bases, leaving 10 bases of the junction unmatched. The V gene is TRBV5-1, the J gene TRBJ2-5, with 7 bases identical to TRBD1. Sequencing was done on a sample of blood. This receptor was obtained from a woman between 18 and 29 years old in good health. The DNA of the CDR3 is TGCGCCAGCAGCCCGCAGATGACAGGGATCCAAGAGACCCAGTACTTC. Amino acids: CASSPQMTGIQETQYF.